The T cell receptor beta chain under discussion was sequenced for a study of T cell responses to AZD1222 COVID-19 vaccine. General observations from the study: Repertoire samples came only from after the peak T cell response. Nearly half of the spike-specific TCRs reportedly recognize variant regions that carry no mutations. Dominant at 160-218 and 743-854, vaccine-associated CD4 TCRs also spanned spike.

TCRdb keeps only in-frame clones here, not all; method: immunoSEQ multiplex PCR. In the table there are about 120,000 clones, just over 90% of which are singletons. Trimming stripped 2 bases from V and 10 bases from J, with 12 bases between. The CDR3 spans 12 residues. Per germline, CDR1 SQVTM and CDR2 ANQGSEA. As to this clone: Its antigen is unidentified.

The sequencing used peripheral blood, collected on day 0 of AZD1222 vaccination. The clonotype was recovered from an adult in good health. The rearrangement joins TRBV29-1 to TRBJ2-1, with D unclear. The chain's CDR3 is CSVEPRVGEQFF. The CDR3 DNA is TGCAGCGTTGAACCACGGGTCGGGGAGCAGTTCTTC.